This passage covers 17 T cell receptor beta chains from one sample sequenced in a study of molecular identifiers for immune sequencing clone quantification. TCRdb fed the PCR reads into MiXCR, producing one record per CDR3 protein. This sample yields about 97,000 distinct CDR3 sequences, of which 35% are seen a single time; 9% to 10% belongs to the top ten. The material sequenced was naive CD8+ T cells from blood, with Jurkat cell RNA spiked in. Described subset: FACS-sorted CD8+CD4-CCR7+CD45RA+ naive T cells. The receptors originated from a human donor in good health. Some libraries in this study had Jurkat cell RNA spiked in.

This clonotype came up many times. This sequence joins TRBV29-1 and TRBJ1-1; D uncertain. The ends were cut back, 5 bases at V and 3 bases at J, with 7 bases in the middle. CDR3 length: 11 residues. CDR1 is SQVTM, CDR2 ANQGSEA, per germline. The CDR3 DNA is TGCAGCGTTCCCATTTACACTGAAGCTTTCTTT. Translated: CSVPIYTEAFF.

About this clonotype: A read error may account for a junction end that differs from germline. This chain connects TRBV5-6 to TRBJ2-5; unclear D gene. Germline V CDR1 and CDR2: SGHDT, YYEEEE. The CDR3 has 16 residues. The CDR3: CANSLRVWASQETQYF. In nucleotides, the CDR3 is TGTGCCAACAGCTTGCGAGTCTGGGCCAGTCAAGAGACCCAGTACTTC.

As concerns this clonotype: The CDR3 does not close with the conserved phenylalanine or tryptophan, likely indicating a read error. CDR3 DNA: TGCAGCGTTGTTGGAACAGCGGGAGTATTTGCAGATACGCAGTATTTA. Amino acid sequence: CSVVGTAGVFADTQYL. V is TRBV29-1 and J is TRBJ2-3; 8 bases map to TRBD2. Unmatched junction bases numbered 13, after V lost 4 bases and J lost 4 bases. Germline V gene sequence: CDR1 SQVTM, CDR2 ANQGSEA. The CDR3 totals 16 residues.

The V gene is TRBV28, the J gene TRBJ2-7; 14 bases agree with TRBD2. V was pared by 6 bases and J by 6 bases, with 13 bases of the junction left unmatched. The CDR3 covers 17 residues. CDR1 MDHEN and CDR2 SYDVKM come from the germline V gene. The CDR3 sequence is CASRWRRGLAGGGEQYF. The CDR3 nucleotides are TGTGCCAGCAGGTGGCGTCGAGGACTAGCGGGAGGAGGCGAGCAGTACTTC.

This clonotype has more than one count but fewer than ten. The chain is built from TRBV7-6 and TRBJ1-1; no firm D call. Between the trimmed V and J ends, which lost 6 bases and 1 base, there was a span of 12 bases. This CDR3 contains 14 residues. Germline CDR1 is SGHVS and CDR2 is FNYEAQ. CDR3 sequence: CASSFGMANTEAFF. The CDR3 DNA follows: TGTGCCAGCAGTTTTGGAATGGCGAACACTGAAGCTTTCTTT.

This clonotype turned up a few times. The chain employs TRBV4-2 and TRBJ2-3, with 8 bases that match TRBD2. The CDR3 has 16 residues. CDR1 and CDR2 (germline): LGHNA, YNFKEQ. With 0 bases clipped from V and 6 bases from J, the junction kept 8 bases outside the gene matches. The CDR3 sequence: CASSQESGLAADTQYF. The CDR3 DNA is TGTGCCAGCAGCCAAGAATCCGGACTAGCCGCGGATACGCAGTATTTT.

This clonotype appeared a few times. The chain couples TRBV5-1 to TRBJ2-2; 9 nucleotides line up with TRBD1. Germline trimming cut 2 bases from V and 5 bases from J; bases unmatched to any gene: 10. The CDR3 is made up of 17 amino acids. Germline-derived CDR1 and CDR2 are SGHRS and YFSETQ. The CDR3 spells CASSLRDRVADTGELFF. Here the CDR3 DNA reads TGCGCCAGCAGCTTAAGGGACAGGGTAGCGGATACCGGGGAGCTGTTTTTT.

A remark on this clonotype: One end of the junction does not line up with germline, which may come from a read error. This chain joins TRBV28 and TRBJ1-5; D is uncertain. Germline CDR1 MDHEN, CDR2 SYDVKM. CDR3 length equals 14 residues. This chain's CDR3 is CASSPGRSNQPQQF. CDR3 coding DNA: TGTGCCAGCAGTCCCGGGAGAAGCAATCAGCCCCAGCAATTT.

This chain joins TRBV9 and TRBJ2-7; the D is unclear. V lost 2 bases, J lost 5 bases, and 14 bases lay in between. The germline CDR1 and CDR2 sequences are SGDLS and YYNGEE. The length of the CDR3 is 14 residues. The CDR3 DNA reads as TGTGCCAGCAGCGTTGGTAGCCCGAACAACGAGCAGTACTTC. Residues: CASSVGSPNNEQYF.

With respect to this clonotype: Possible read error: a much larger clone is one base away. The rearrangement links TRBV28 to TRBJ2-4, with 8 nucleotides matching TRBD1. The CDR3 contains 19 residues. Germline assignment: CDR1 MDHEN and CDR2 SYDVKM. This chain's CDR3 is CASSHSIGGGQGAKNTQYF. CDR3 coding DNA: TGTGCCAGCAGCCACTCAATCGGTGGGGGGCAGGGGGCCAAAAACACTCAGTACTTC.

Comment on this clonotype: The CDR3 ends on some other residue instead of the conserved phenylalanine or tryptophan, so this is likely a read error. The chain combines TRBV23-1 with TRBJ1-5; D not resolved. TRBV23-1 is marked as an open reading frame, function uncertain. Trimming removed 4 bases from V and 9 bases from J, with 7 bases in between. The CDR3 contains 11 residues. Here the CDR3 DNA reads TGCGCCAGCAGTCCCGCCCTGCCCCAGCATATT. Its protein product is CASSPALPQHI.

A remark on this clonotype: A much larger clone differs by one base, so this may be a read error. The rearrangement joins TRBV13 to TRBJ2-6, with a tentative D call TRBD2 (6 bases). This CDR3 is 16 amino acids long. Per germline, CDR1 PRHDT and CDR2 FYEKMQ (reference sequence). V lost 5 bases to trimming and J lost 3 bases, with 14 bases between them. The CDR3 DNA reads as TGTGCCAGCAGCCCTCAAGCTAGCGATGGGGCCAACGTCCTGACTTTC. Translation gives CASSPQASDGANVLTF.

This clonotype was seen more than once but under ten times. The chain recombines TRBV5-4 with TRBJ2-7, with D perhaps assigned TRBD1 or TRBD2 (5 bases each). Trimming took off 5 bases at V and 3 bases at J, with 18 bases between the two ends. Germline V gene data show CDR1 as SGHNT and CDR2 as YYREEE (reference sequence). The CDR3 is 15 residues long. The CDR3 DNA is TGTGCCAGCAGTCTAACCCATGAGGGACGCTACGAGCAGTACTTC. Translation: CASSLTHEGRYEQYF.

This clonotype was seen ten or more times. The chain employs TRBV28 and TRBJ2-3; 12 nucleotides agree with TRBD2. Germline V gene data show CDR1 as MDHEN and CDR2 as SYDVKM. The CDR3 length is 16 residues. Trimming took 5 bases from V and 5 from J; bases not matched to a gene: 8. CDR3 loop: CASSAGTSGPGDTQYF. The CDR3 DNA reads TGTGCCAGCAGTGCAGGGACTAGCGGGCCTGGAGATACGCAGTATTTT.

The chain uses TRBV19 and TRBJ1-5; D is undetermined. This CDR3 has 14 amino acids. Germline assignment: CDR1 LNHDA and CDR2 SQIVND (reference sequence). The germline V and J ends were trimmed by 4 bases and 6 bases, with 13 bases remaining between them. The CDR3 loop is CASSTGAWGQPQHF. For the CDR3, the DNA is TGTGCCAGTAGTACCGGTGCTTGGGGTCAGCCCCAGCATTTT.

This chain joins TRBV12-3 or TRBV12-4 and TRBJ2-7; maybe TRBD1 (6 bases). V gave up 6 bases and J gave up 1 base, with 16 bases separating them. The CDR3 runs 15 residues. CDR3 in DNA: TGTGCCAGCAGCCCGCGACAGGACCCATCCTACGAGCAGTACTTC. Translated, it gives CASSPRQDPSYEQYF.

This clonotype was seen at least ten times. The chain employs TRBV7-2 and TRBJ2-3; TRBD1 agrees at 9 bases. V lost 6 bases and J lost 6; bases outside the gene matches: 10. CDR1 is SGHTA and CDR2 is FQGNSA in the germline V gene. The CDR3 length is 15 residues. CDR3 sequence (DNA): TGTGCCAGCAGTTTCGGGACAGGGACTCGGGATACGCAGTATTTT. Its protein product is CASSFGTGTRDTQYF.